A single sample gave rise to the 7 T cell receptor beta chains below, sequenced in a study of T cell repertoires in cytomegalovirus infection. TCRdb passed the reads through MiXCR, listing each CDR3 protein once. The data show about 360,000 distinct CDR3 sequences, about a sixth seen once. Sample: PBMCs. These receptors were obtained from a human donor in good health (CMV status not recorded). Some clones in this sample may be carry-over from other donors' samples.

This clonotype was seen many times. In nucleotides, the CDR3 is TGTGCCAGCAGCTTACTAGCGGGAGGGAGGAATGAGCAGTTCTTC. This gives the protein CASSLLAGGRNEQFF. This rearrangement joins TRBV7-8 to TRBJ2-1; 12 bases map to TRBD2. V lost 2 bases and J lost 7; bases outside the gene matches: 3. This CDR3 is 15 amino acids long. The germline gives CDR1 SGHVS, CDR2 FQNEAQ. Drawing the rest from reference TRBV7-8 and TRBJ2-1, the complete variable domain is GAGVSQSPRYKVAKRGQDVALRCDPISGHVSLFWYQQALGQGPEFLTYFQNEAQLDKSGLPSDRFFAERPEGSVSTLKIQRTQQEDSAVYLCASSLLAGGRNEQFFGPGTRLTVL.

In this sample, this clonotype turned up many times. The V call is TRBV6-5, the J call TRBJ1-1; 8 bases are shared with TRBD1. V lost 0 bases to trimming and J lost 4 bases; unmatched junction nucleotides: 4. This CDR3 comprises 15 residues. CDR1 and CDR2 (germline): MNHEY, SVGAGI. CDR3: CASSYSDRVGTEAFF. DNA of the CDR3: TGTGCCAGCAGTTACTCGGACAGGGTGGGCACTGAAGCTTTCTTT.

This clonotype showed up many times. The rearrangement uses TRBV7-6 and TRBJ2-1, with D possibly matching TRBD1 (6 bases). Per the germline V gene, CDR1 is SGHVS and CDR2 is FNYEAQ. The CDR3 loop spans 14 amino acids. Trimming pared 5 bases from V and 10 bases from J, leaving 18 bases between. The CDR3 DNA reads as TGTGCCAGCAGCCAGGGGCTAGAGCTGGGGGAGCAGTTCTTC. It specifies CASSQGLELGEQFF.

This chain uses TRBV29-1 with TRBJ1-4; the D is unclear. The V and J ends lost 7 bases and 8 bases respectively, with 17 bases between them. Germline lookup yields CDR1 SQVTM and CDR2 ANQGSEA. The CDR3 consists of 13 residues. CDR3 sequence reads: CSALPPGREKLFF. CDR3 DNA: TGCAGCGCCTTGCCCCCCGGGAGGGAAAAACTGTTTTTT.

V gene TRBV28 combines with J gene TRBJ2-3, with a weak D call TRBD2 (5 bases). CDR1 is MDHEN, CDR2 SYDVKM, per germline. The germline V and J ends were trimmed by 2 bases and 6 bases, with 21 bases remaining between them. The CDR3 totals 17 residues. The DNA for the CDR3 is TGTGCCAGCAGTTTAAACATCCCAGCGGACGCTAGGGATACGCAGTATTTT. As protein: CASSLNIPADARDTQYF.

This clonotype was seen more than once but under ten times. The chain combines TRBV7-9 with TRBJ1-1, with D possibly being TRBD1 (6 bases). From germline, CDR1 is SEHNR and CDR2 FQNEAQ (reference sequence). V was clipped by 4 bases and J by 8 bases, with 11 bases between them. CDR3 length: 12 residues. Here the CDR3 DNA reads TGTGCCAGCAGCTCTTTGGACAGAGAAGCTTTCTTT. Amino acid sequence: CASSSLDREAFF.

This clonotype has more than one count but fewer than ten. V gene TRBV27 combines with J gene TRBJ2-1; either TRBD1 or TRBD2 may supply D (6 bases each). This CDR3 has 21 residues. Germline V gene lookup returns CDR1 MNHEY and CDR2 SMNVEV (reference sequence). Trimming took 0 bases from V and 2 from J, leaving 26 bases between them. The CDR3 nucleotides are TGTGCCAGCAGTTTATCCTCCCTTAGTTTCTATAGCCGGGGGCCCTACAATGAGCAGTTCTTC. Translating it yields CASSLSSLSFYSRGPYNEQFF.